The clone carrying this T cell receptor (beta chain) was counted between two and nine times. Its antigen is not identified. Constant-segment-primed 5'RACE gave TCR alpha and TCR beta cDNA libraries with sample barcodes and UMIs. TCRdb reanalysed the 5' RACE reads using MiXCR and keeps one entry per CDR3 protein. The sample holds 250,000 to 350,000 distinct CDR3 sequences, roughly 15% seen once. Trimming removed 4 bases at V and 1 base at J, with 13 bases between. CDR3 size: 15 residues. Germline V lookup: CDR1 MGHRA, CDR2 YSYEKL. The data were obtained in a study of T-cell memory formation after mild COVID-19. About the research overall: Largely donor-specific TCR clusters were found.

Study observations and caveats: Contracting CD4+ clones lay largely in CM and EM, with CD8+ ones residing in EMRA. Clones contracting over day 15 to 85 were CD4/CD8 balanced, with later expanders leaning CD4+.

The chain couples TRBV4-1 to TRBJ1-1; possible D gene TRBD1, 5 bases. The specimen was PBMCs or a T cell subset sorted from them (not recorded which). The receptor was isolated from a man aged 18 to 29 who had mild COVID-19 (a few samples of this study predate the infection). Cell type and time point are not known. The DNA of the CDR3 is TGCGCCAGCAGCCGCCGGGGACCACGGAACACTGAAGCTTTCTTT. It codes for CASSRRGPRNTEAFF.